The rows below give T cell receptor beta chains drawn from one sample of a study of OX40 agonist ivuxolimab in advanced cancers. The assay was immunoSEQ multiplex PCR, and TCRdb's table has in-frame clones only and misses some. In the table there are approximately 25,000 clones, about 85% of which are singletons. This specimen consisted of CD4+ or CD8+ T cells sorted from blood, obtained in a trial of the OX40 agonist ivuxolimab. These receptors were obtained from an adult with an advanced solid tumor such as melanoma, head and neck, liver or kidney cancer. Both conserved end residues are trimmed from each CDR3. Fields, in order: V gene, J gene, CDR3 protein.

>TRBV9|TRBJ2-3
ASSVFTGVADTQY
>TRBV6-5|TRBJ2-2
ASSQGQGDTGELF
>TRBV30|TRBJ1-6
AWSVVGHDNSPLH
>TRBV2|TRBJ2-3
ASKSAGQGTDTQY
>TRBV10-3|TRBJ2-5
AISDMIGRETQY
>TRBV14|TRBJ2-1
ASSRTDLPHNEQF
>TRBV11-2|TRBJ2-2
ASSSWGGLENTGELF
>TRBV19|TRBJ2-1
ASSLRRGNEQF
>TRBV4-1|TRBJ2-5
ASSPLSGGGTQY
>TRBV4-1|TRBJ1-1
ASSPGENTEAF
>TRBV7-9|TRBJ1-5
ASSLDRGEGSNQPQH
>TRBV28|TRBJ1-1
ASSERGAMNTEAF
>TRBV27|TRBJ2-1
ASSTGTVPIYNEQF
>TRBV4-1|TRBJ2-1
ASSHATSGGNNEQF
>TRBV4-1|TRBJ2-1
ASSQGGAQGNEQF